Below, 21 T cell receptor beta chains from the same sample are listed, as sequenced in a study of cytomegalovirus exposure and HLA in healthy donors. PCR employed 60 Vbeta and 13 Jbeta primers. Using immunoSEQ multiplex PCR, the repertoire was profiled, and TCRdb retains in-frame clones only, with some absent. The sample consists of 200,000 or so clones, 80% to 85% of them appearing once. Sequencing used PBMCs. The receptors were sampled from a woman younger than 30 in good health and CMV-seronegative.

V gene TRBV9 combines with J gene TRBJ2-5; TRBD2 matches 8 bases. The V and J ends lost 2 bases and 0 bases, in that order; junction bases with no gene match: 3. This CDR3 is built from 15 residues. The germline gives CDR1 SGDLS, CDR2 YYNGEE. CDR3 DNA: TGTGCCAGCAGCGTTAGCGGGGTGCACCAAGAGACCCAGTACTTC. Its translation is CASSVSGVHQETQYF.

The chain has TRBV5-4 and TRBJ2-1; D is ambiguous. The CDR3 consists of 13 residues. Germline V gene lookup returns CDR1 SGHNT and CDR2 YYREEE (reference sequence). V was trimmed by 4 bases and J by 8 bases, leaving 13 bases between them. The CDR3 here is CASSITKNYEQFF. DNA of the CDR3: TGTGCCAGCAGCATAACAAAGAATTATGAGCAGTTCTTC. Full variable domain (rest looked up from reference TRBV5-4 and TRBJ2-1): ETGVTQSPTHLIKTRGQQVTLRCSSQSGHNTVSWYQQALGQGPQFIFQYYREEENGRGNFPPRFSGLQFPNYSSELNVNALELDDSALYLCASSITKNYEQFFGPGTRLTVL.

The rearrangement links TRBV6-6 to TRBJ1-3, with 9 positions matching TRBD1. V lost 7 bases to trimming and J lost 1 base; unmatched junction nucleotides: 8. CDR3 size: 16 residues. Germline V lookup: CDR1 MNHNY, CDR2 SVGAGI (reference sequence). In nucleotides, the CDR3 is TGTGCCAGCAACCATGACAGGGGGAGGTCTGGAAACACCATATATTTT. This gives the protein CASNHDRGRSGNTIYF.

The gene calls are TRBV6-5 and TRBJ2-3, with a tentative D call TRBD1 (5 bases). The CDR3 totals 14 residues. Trimming took 6 bases from V and 3 from J, leaving 13 bases between them. Germline values: CDR1 MNHEY, CDR2 SVGAGI. This chain's CDR3 is CASRGAHLTDTQYF. In DNA, the CDR3 is TGTGCCAGCAGAGGGGCTCATCTTACAGATACGCAGTATTTT.

This clone was seen a few times. The rearrangement links TRBV2 to TRBJ2-7; D uncertain. Deletions cut 1 base from V and 3 bases from J, with 7 bases between. The germline gives CDR1 SNHLY, CDR2 FYNNEI. The CDR3 totals 13 residues. Written as DNA, the CDR3 is TGTGCCAGCAGTGAAGGGCCCCGCTACGAGCAGTACTTC. Protein sequence: CASSEGPRYEQYF.

The rearrangement joins TRBV7-6 to TRBJ2-1; D not certain. The CDR3 covers 15 residues. Germline CDR1 is SGHVS and CDR2 is FNYEAQ. The germline V and J ends were trimmed by 1 base and 0 bases, with 7 bases remaining between them. The CDR3 nucleotides are TGTGCCAGCAGCTTAGGCGGAAACTCCTACAATGAGCAGTTCTTC. The encoded protein is CASSLGGNSYNEQFF.

The rearrangement links TRBV28 to TRBJ2-2, with D possibly TRBD2 on 5 matching bases. The germline V gene has CDR1 MDHEN and CDR2 SYDVKM. The CDR3 covers 16 residues. V lost 7 bases to trimming and J lost 6 bases, with 21 bases between them. CDR3 in amino acids: CASIDNGRVRPGELFF. CDR3 nucleotide sequence: TGTGCCAGCATCGACAATGGGCGGGTTAGACCCGGGGAGCTGTTTTTT.

This rearrangement joins TRBV28 to TRBJ2-6; D may be TRBD2 (5 bases). V lost 5 bases to trimming and J lost 4 bases, with 9 bases between them. Germline assignment: CDR1 MDHEN and CDR2 SYDVKM. This CDR3 comprises 14 residues. The CDR3: CASSEGSGANVLTF. The CDR3, as DNA: TGTGCCAGCAGTGAGGGATCCGGGGCCAACGTCCTGACTTTC.

The chain joins TRBV5-4 to TRBJ1-1, with D perhaps matching TRBD1 (6 bases). Germline CDR1 SGHNT, CDR2 YYREEE (reference sequence). The CDR3 is 13 amino acids. The V and J ends lost 2 bases and 4 bases respectively, with 9 bases between them. CDR3 DNA sequence: TGTGCCAGCAGCTTAGGACAGTCCACTGAAGCTTTCTTT. Residues: CASSLGQSTEAFF.

The gene calls are TRBV11-2 and TRBJ1-2; 10 bases are a match to TRBD1. The CDR3 runs to 17 residues. Trimming took 5 bases from V and 6 from J; bases not matched to a gene: 15. CDR1 and CDR2 from the germline V gene are SGHAT and FQNNGV. The CDR3 DNA is TGTGCCAGCAGCCCGATCACCGCGGGACAGGGGAGGAATGGCTACACCTTC. Encoded protein: CASSPITAGQGRNGYTF. The complete variable domain, with remaining parts taken from reference TRBV11-2 and TRBJ1-2, reads EAGVAQSPRYKIIEKRQSVAFWCNPISGHATLYWYQQILGQGPKLLIQFQNNGVVDDSQLPKDRFSAERLKGVDSTLKIQPAKLEDSAVYLCASSPITAGQGRNGYTFGSGTRLTVV.

The CDR3 DNA is TGTGCCAGCAGTATCGACAGTTATAGCAATCAGCCCCAGCATTTT. As protein: CASSIDSYSNQPQHF. The chain has TRBV27 and TRBJ1-5; a possible D gene is TRBD1 (5 bases). V dropped 5 bases and J dropped 0 bases, with 11 bases sitting between them. CDR3 length equals 15 residues. The germline CDR1 and CDR2 sequences are MNHEY and SMNVEV (reference sequence).

The V call is TRBV11-2, the J call TRBJ2-3, with 10 bases that match TRBD2. The CDR3 is made up of 18 amino acids. The germline V gene has CDR1 SGHAT and CDR2 FQNNGV. The trim removed 3 bases at V and 2 bases at J, leaving 11 bases unmatched. CDR3 DNA: TGTGCCAGCAGCTTTAGGTCTAGCGGGGGAGACATCACAGATACGCAGTATTTT. Amino acid sequence: CASSFRSSGGDITDTQYF.

The chain employs TRBV6-5 and TRBJ2-1, with no clear D. This CDR3 comprises 13 residues. The ends were cut back, 2 bases at V and 12 bases at J, with 14 bases in the middle. CDR1 is MNHEY and CDR2 is SVGAGI in the germline V gene. The CDR3 sequence is CASSYDGASGQFF. The CDR3 DNA is TGTGCCAGCAGTTACGACGGAGCGTCGGGGCAGTTCTTC.

The V and J genes are TRBV7-9 and TRBJ1-6; 7 bases fit TRBD1. Losses at the gene ends were 5 bases for V and 9 bases for J; bases not matched to a gene: 7. The CDR3 extends over 14 amino acids. Germline V gives CDR1 SEHNR, CDR2 FQNEAQ (reference sequence). The CDR3 is CASSPDRVRSPLHF. The CDR3 coding sequence is TGTGCCAGCAGCCCAGACAGGGTGCGTTCACCCCTCCACTTT.

The chain has TRBV5-1 and TRBJ2-2, with D possibly being TRBD2 (7 bases). The CDR3 contains 17 residues. With 0 bases removed from V and 6 bases from J, the gap between germline ends came to 18 bases. In germline, CDR1 is SGHRS, CDR2 YFSETQ. The CDR3 protein is CASSLDWGGAGPGELFF. The CDR3 DNA follows: TGCGCCAGCAGCTTGGACTGGGGGGGCGCGGGACCCGGGGAGCTGTTTTTT.

This clone was recorded a few times. The chain is built from TRBV29-1 and TRBJ2-7; TRBD1 matches at 7 bases. CDR3 length: 13 residues. After removal of 3 bases from V and 4 bases from J, the junction contained 6 bases not matched to a gene. Germline V gene lookup returns CDR1 SQVTM and CDR2 ANQGSEA. The chain's CDR3 is CSVEGTDLYEQYF. The CDR3 DNA reads as TGCAGCGTTGAGGGGACAGATCTATACGAGCAGTACTTC.

The sample holds a few counts of this clone. The genes are TRBV20-1 and TRBJ2-7; D is unresolved. V lost 7 bases and J lost 6, with 13 bases in between. Germline CDR1 reads DFQATT; CDR2 reads SNEGSKA (reference sequence). The CDR3 has 11 amino acids. The CDR3 spells CSVTGGLEQYF. CDR3 coding DNA: TGCAGTGTTACCGGCGGCCTCGAGCAGTACTTC.

J is TRBJ2-3 and V is TRBV28; D might be TRBD2 (6 bases). There are 16 residues in the CDR3. Trimming took 5 bases from V and 2 from J, leaving 17 bases between them. Looked up from germline, CDR1 is MDHEN and CDR2 is SYDVKM. As DNA, the CDR3 is TGTGCCAGCAGTATTCCAGGGCGGGGATACACAGATACGCAGTATTTT. This codes for CASSIPGRGYTDTQYF.

In the case of this clone: Other DNA sequences of this sample code for an identical CDR3. This chain uses TRBV27 with TRBJ2-7; 7 bases map to TRBD1. Germline trimming cut 7 bases from V and 1 base from J; bases unmatched to any gene: 7. The CDR3 loop spans 14 amino acids. Germline lookup yields CDR1 MNHEY and CDR2 SMNVEV (reference sequence). This CDR3 is CASTLAGGSYEQYF. The CDR3 DNA reads as TGTGCCAGCACCCTCGCAGGGGGTTCCTACGAGCAGTACTTC.

The chain carries TRBV7-2 and TRBJ2-3; no clear D. The germline V and J ends were trimmed by 2 bases and 4 bases, with 13 bases remaining between them. Germline CDR1 is SGHTA and CDR2 is FQGNSA. CDR3 size: 15 residues. CDR3 in DNA: TGTGCCAGCAGCTTACTATCGGGTGAGGCAGATACGCAGTATTTT. Residues: CASSLLSGEADTQYF.

The rearrangement links TRBV4-1 to TRBJ2-1; D is uncertain. V lost 0 bases, J lost 3 bases, and 9 bases lay in between. Germline CDR1 and CDR2: MGHRA and YSYEKL. The CDR3 is 15 residues long. In DNA, the CDR3 is TGCGCCAGCAGCCAAGATCGAGCGTTCTACAATGAGCAGTTCTTC. Amino acid sequence: CASSQDRAFYNEQFF.